This T cell receptor beta chain was sequenced for a study of shared clonotypes between healthy human individuals. Study summary: CD4 naive and memory got three plates each, CD8 naive two, CD8 memory one.

It was across several immunoSEQ plates that each subset's genomic DNA was evenly split. Profiling relied on immunoSEQ multiplex PCR, and the TCRdb table lists in-frame clones only, not all of them. The data show fewer than 850,000 clones, less than 95% seen once. Germline CDR1 reads GTSNPN; CDR2 reads SVGIG (reference sequence). The CDR3 covers 13 residues. CD8 memory merged CD45RO+ with CCR7-negative CD45RA+ TemRA cells. The TCR sequence derives from a man between 18 and 35 years old in good health. Some clones in this sample may be carry-over from other donors' samples. What was sequenced was memory CD8+ T cells from PBMCs. Documented subset: CD45RO+ cells pooled with CCR7-negative TemRA cells. The J gene is TRBJ2-5, the V gene TRBV30; D unresolved. The DNA end is a closer match to TRBJ2-7, so the J assignment may be wrong. The CDR3 DNA reads as TGTGCCTGGGGGTCGGGTATCTCCTACGAGCAGTACTTC. Translating gives CAWGSGISYEQYF.